The rows below give T cell receptor beta chains drawn from one sample of a study of human T cells and chemical hapten exposure. Via MiXCR, TCRdb re-called the RACE reads, giving one row per CDR3 protein. There are a few hundred thousand distinct CDR3 sequences in the sample; over 6% occur only once, and about 6% lies in the top ten. Sequencing used whole blood, obtained in connection with sensitization to the hapten diphenylcyclopropenone (DPC). The receptors derive from a woman aged 18 to 35 with alopecia areata. Some clones in this sample may be carry-over from other donors' samples. Each CDR3 is given with its conserved first and last residue. Each record gives: clone size, V gene, D gene, J gene, CDR3 protein, CDR3 DNA. A D gene is named only where the DNA matches it firmly. Clone size is not always given. Where it is, it says once, few, many or a class for expanded clones.

>few|TRBV7-9|.|TRBJ2-3
CASNGGSEDTQYF
TGTGCCAGCAATGGAGGGAGTGAAGATACGCAGTATTTT
>.|TRBV20-1|TRBD2|TRBJ2-1
CSDNGGLANNEQFF
TGCAGTGACAACGGGGGACTAGCCAACAATGAGCAGTTCTTC
>many|TRBV29-1|TRBD2|TRBJ2-5
CSVSGGNQETQYF
TGCAGCGTATCCGGGGGGAACCAAGAGACCCAGTACTTC
>many|TRBV27|.|TRBJ1-5
CASSLNRGEDQPQHF
TGTGCCAGCAGTTTGAATCGGGGGGAGGATCAGCCCCAGCATTTT
>many|TRBV20-1|TRBD2|TRBJ2-3
CSARDSFLAGGSTDTQYF
TGCAGTGCTAGAGATTCATTTCTAGCGGGGGGGAGCACAGATACGCAGTATTTT
>few|TRBV11-1|.|TRBJ2-7
CASSLVPEGDDEQYF
TGTGCCAGCAGCTTAGTCCCCGAGGGCGACGACGAGCAGTACTTC
>many|TRBV6-2/TRBV6-3|TRBD1|TRBJ1-2
CASSYAPGQRIYTF
TGTGCCAGCAGTTACGCTCCGGGACAGAGAATCTACACCTTC
>few|TRBV6-2/TRBV6-3|TRBD1|TRBJ2-7
CASSAGQAEYF
TGTGCCAGCAGTGCTGGACAGGCGGAGTACTTC
>many|TRBV6-6|.|TRBJ1-5
CASSFDRQPQHF
TGTGCCAGCAGTTTCGACAGACAGCCCCAGCATTTT
>.|TRBV7-9|TRBD2|TRBJ2-1
CASSLDLSGGEQFF
TGTGCCAGCAGCTTAGATCTTAGCGGGGGCGAGCAGTTCTTC
>many|TRBV4-3|.|TRBJ1-1
CASSRGGQLNTEAFF
TGCGCCAGCAGCCGCGGCGGACAGCTAAATACTGAAGCTTTCTTT
>few|TRBV29-1|.|TRBJ1-2
CSVEDLVVRGGGYGYTF
TGCAGCGTTGAAGATCTGGTGGTAAGGGGAGGCGGGTATGGCTACACCTTC
>few|TRBV7-2|.|TRBJ2-7
CASSPPIRREQYF
TGTGCCAGCAGCCCCCCAATCCGGCGCGAGCAGTACTTC
>few|TRBV7-9|.|TRBJ2-7
CASSELIYEQYF
TGTGCCAGCAGCGAATTAATCTACGAGCAGTACTTC
>many|TRBV18|TRBD1|TRBJ1-1
CASSPQGATNTEAFF
TGTGCCAGCTCACCACAGGGGGCTACGAACACTGAAGCTTTCTTT
>many|TRBV5-1|TRBD1|TRBJ1-2
CASSPVPGTANYGYTF
TGCGCCAGCAGCCCTGTTCCCGGGACAGCAAACTATGGCTACACCTTC
>.|TRBV24-1|TRBD2|TRBJ2-1
CATSDGLASGVYNEQFF
TGTGCCACCAGTGATGGGCTGGCTAGCGGGGTTTACAATGAGCAGTTCTTC
>.|TRBV7-2|TRBD2|TRBJ2-1
CASSFTGGGASNEQFF
TGTGCCAGCAGCTTCACTGGCGGGGGGGCTAGCAATGAGCAGTTCTTC
>many|TRBV12-3/TRBV12-4|.|TRBJ2-3
CASSGEAAGTQYF
TGTGCCAGCAGTGGGGAAGCCGCGGGTACGCAGTATTTT
>many|TRBV7-9|.|TRBJ1-2
CATDYGYTF
TGTGCCACAGACTATGGCTACACCTTC
>few|TRBV14|TRBD1|TRBJ2-1
CASSQGFSGGRYNEQFF
TGTGCCAGCAGCCAAGGGTTTTCAGGGGGCAGGTACAATGAGCAGTTCTTC
>.|TRBV29-1|.|TRBJ1-1
CSVERTDRNTEAFF
TGCAGCGTTGAACGGACAGACCGAAACACTGAAGCTTTCTTT
>.|TRBV20-1|.|TRBJ2-3
CSARVAPYLTDTQYF
TGCAGTGCTAGAGTTGCCCCCTACCTCACAGATACGCAGTATTTT
>.|TRBV13|.|TRBJ2-5
CASSLGASVTQETQYF
TGTGCCAGCAGCTTAGGGGCTAGCGTCACCCAAGAGACCCAGTACTTC
>few|TRBV20-1|TRBD2|TRBJ2-1
CSASISGGGYNEQFF
TGCAGTGCTTCCATAAGCGGGGGGGGATACAATGAGCAGTTCTTC
>.|TRBV3-1|.|TRBJ2-3
CASSQDFSTDTQYF
TGTGCCAGCAGCCAAGATTTTAGCACAGATACGCAGTATTTT
>many|TRBV3-1|TRBD1|TRBJ2-7
CASSQGDYEQYF
TGTGCCAGCAGTCAGGGGGACTACGAGCAGTACTTC
>few|TRBV2|.|TRBJ1-5
CASSEARQPQHF
TGTGCCAGCAGTGAAGCGCGACAGCCCCAGCATTTT
>many|TRBV18|.|TRBJ1-1
CASSPGSDTEAFF
TGTGCCAGCTCCCCAGGTTCGGACACTGAAGCTTTCTTT
>many|TRBV29-1|.|TRBJ1-1
CSALDTPNTEAFF
TGCAGCGCTCTCGACACCCCAAACACTGAAGCTTTCTTT
>few|TRBV2|.|TRBJ2-2
CASNRLNTGELFF
TGTGCCAGCAACAGGCTTAACACCGGGGAGCTGTTTTTT
>.|TRBV24-1|.|TRBJ2-5
CATSDCRQLVLALRETQYF
TGTGCCACCAGTGATTGTAGACAGCTTGTATTGGCCCTCCGGGAGACCCAGTACTTC
>many|TRBV2|.|TRBJ2-1
CASSRDNALGEQFF
TGTGCCAGCAGCCGGGACAACGCCCTCGGTGAGCAGTTCTTC
>many|TRBV6-6|.|TRBJ2-3
CASSYSGGMTDTQYF
TGTGCCAGCAGTTACTCAGGGGGAATGACAGATACGCAGTATTTT
>many|TRBV5-6|.|TRBJ1-1
CASSPGANTEAFF
TGTGCCAGCAGCCCGGGGGCTAACACTGAAGCTTTCTTT
>.|TRBV7-8|.|TRBJ1-4
CASSPGRGDEKLFF
TGTGCCAGCAGCCCAGGGAGGGGGGACGAAAAACTGTTTTTT
>many|TRBV3-1|.|TRBJ1-1
CASSQDRGRSFF
TGTGCCAGCAGCCAAGATCGAGGGCGTTCTTTCTTT
>many|TRBV7-2|.|TRBJ1-4
CASSLEWTNEKLFF
TGTGCCAGCAGCTTAGAATGGACTAATGAAAAACTGTTTTTT
>few|TRBV5-1|.|TRBJ2-3
CASSSIVGGGQGTQYF
TGCGCCAGCAGCTCCATCGTAGGCGGGGGCCAAGGTACGCAGTATTTT
>many|TRBV9|.|TRBJ2-3
CASSLWGVGTDTQYF
TGTGCCAGCAGCCTCTGGGGGGTTGGGACAGATACGCAGTATTTT
>many|TRBV5-4|.|TRBJ2-3
CASSDQVIGTDTQYF
TGTGCCAGCAGCGATCAGGTTATCGGCACAGATACGCAGTATTTT
>many|TRBV20-1|.|TRBJ1-4
CSASLQGGRINEKLFF
TGCAGTGCTAGTTTACAAGGGGGGCGGATTAATGAAAAACTGTTTTTT
>many|TRBV12-3/TRBV12-4|.|TRBJ1-4
CASSPQGGRGTNEKLFF
TGTGCCAGCAGTCCACAGGGTGGTAGGGGAACTAATGAAAAACTGTTTTTT
>.|TRBV7-9|.|TRBJ2-5
CASSARDGVETEYF
TGTGCCAGCAGCGCCCGGGACGGGGTGGAGACCGAGTACTTC
>many|TRBV6-6|.|TRBJ1-2
CASRGPGGYGYTF
TGTGCCAGCAGGGGCCCAGGAGGCTATGGCTACACCTTC
>.|TRBV12-3/TRBV12-4|TRBD1|TRBJ2-2
CASSSPDRGRPGELFF
TGTGCCAGCAGTTCACCGGACAGGGGGCGACCCGGGGAGCTGTTTTTT
>many|TRBV3-1|.|TRBJ1-5
CASSQEGGQPQHF
TGTGCCAGCAGCCAAGAGGGTGGACAGCCCCAGCATTTT
>.|TRBV7-9|.|TRBJ2-3
CASSLLALRQTRTDTQYF
TGTGCCAGCAGCTTACTAGCTCTACGGCAGACTCGCACAGATACGCAGTATTTT
>few|TRBV13|.|TRBJ1-6
CASSSRQGPLHF
TGTGCCAGCAGCTCACGGCAGGGACCCCTCCACTTT
>few|TRBV28|.|TRBJ1-5
CASSSPLREGGNQPQHF
TGTGCCAGCAGTTCTCCCCTCCGGGAAGGCGGCAATCAGCCCCAGCATTTT